The clone carrying this TCR beta chain was recorded many times. Its antigen remains unknown. The data originate from a study of regulatory T cells in long-lasting Graves disease. Time point here: newly diagnosed GD, antithyroid drugs for less than 3 months. The authors made the TCR library using RNA they extracted from PBMCs. The authors built TCR beta libraries using iRepertoire HTBI primers and Arm-PCR of CDR3 regions. In TCRdb, the multiplex PCR reads were re-called with MiXCR into one record per CDR3 protein. The repertoire consists of approximately 300,000 distinct CDR3 sequences, with approximately 20% occurring once and the leading ten covering about two fifths. Trimming cost V 6 bases and J 1 base, with 7 bases left between them. CDR3 length: 14 amino acids. Germline CDR1 and CDR2: SNHLY and FYNNEI. Notes on the study in general: Accuracy could have been hurt by small sample size.

This chain uses TRBV2 with TRBJ2-6; D is undetermined. This specimen was peripheral blood mononuclear cells (PBMCs), taken at new diagnosis, from a patient treated with antithyroid drugs. This clonotype originated in a female donor with Graves disease. CDR3 amino acids: CASRRSSGANVLTF. The DNA for the CDR3 is TGTGCCAGCAGGAGATCTTCTGGGGCCAACGTCCTGACTTTC.